This TCR beta chain derives from a study of blood T cell repertoires in COVID-19. Study as a whole: PBMCs, B-cell-depleted T cells, or T cells were the source of the cDNA or gDNA that made up the material.

TCRdb's copy holds only in-frame clones and misses some; the assay was immunoSEQ multiplex PCR. The sample has about 27,000 clones; roughly 84% are singletons. Unmatched junction bases numbered 1, after V lost 8 bases and J lost 0 bases. Germline values: CDR1 SGHTA, CDR2 FQGNSA. The CDR3 sequence is 14 residues long. Specimen: peripheral blood. The clonotype comes from a man in his 70s with active COVID-19. This chain uses TRBV7-2 with TRBJ2-2; 9 bases align to TRBD1. The CDR3 sequence: CASRQGANTGELFF. The CDR3 nucleotides read TGTGCCAGCCGACAGGGGGCGAACACCGGGGAGCTGTTTTTT.